Listed below are T cell receptor beta chains from one sample, sequenced in a study of T cell changes during pregnancy in multiple sclerosis. The method was immunoSEQ multiplex PCR; TCRdb's version includes in-frame clones alone and lacks a portion of them. This sample has 26,000 or so clones, with roughly 94% found just once. The source was peripheral blood, collected in the first trimester of pregnancy. Receptor source: a female donor in good health, enrolled as a control in a pregnancy study. The CDR3 runs from the conserved cysteine through the conserved F or W. The order of the fields is clone size, D gene, J gene, V gene, CDR3 protein, CDR3 DNA. A D gene is named only where the DNA matches it firmly. Clone size is stated in some rows and not others, as once, few, many or a class when expanded.

>-|-|TRBJ1-5|TRBV18
CASSLEGYQPQHF
TGTGCCAGCTCACTGGAGGGCTATCAGCCCCAGCATTTT
>once|TRBD2|TRBJ2-7|TRBV7-7
CASSPGLASSYEQYF
TGTGCCAGCAGCCCGGGACTAGCGAGCTCCTACGAGCAGTACTTC
>-|-|TRBJ1-3|TRBV19
CASSVQGGNTIYF
TGTGCCAGTAGTGTACAGGGTGGAAACACCATATATTTT
>-|-|TRBJ2-1|TRBV28
CASSSGLKPQILSYNEQFF
TGTGCCAGCAGTTCAGGACTGAAACCCCAGATTCTCTCCTACAATGAGCAGTTCTTC
>-|-|TRBJ1-1|TRBV7-2
CASSLVRGAGTEAFF
TGTGCCAGCAGCTTAGTCCGCGGGGCGGGAACTGAAGCTTTCTTT
>once|-|TRBJ2-5|TRBV7-2
CASSLAGGETQYF
TGTGCCAGCAGCTTAGCCGGAGGAGAGACCCAGTACTTC
>-|TRBD2|TRBJ2-5|TRBV25-1
CASSGAGYQETQYF
TGTGCCAGCAGTGGAGCGGGGTATCAAGAGACCCAGTACTTC
>once|TRBD2|TRBJ2-3|TRBV10-3
CAIRPTSGGATDTQYF
TGTGCCATCAGGCCGACTAGCGGGGGGGCCACAGATACGCAGTATTTT
>-|TRBD2|TRBJ2-1|TRBV4-3
CASSQDGTGTSGTYNEQFF
TGCGCCAGCAGCCAAGATGGGACCGGGACTAGCGGGACCTACAATGAGCAGTTCTTC
>-|-|TRBJ1-2|TRBV30
CAWSVGTPGAYGYTF
TGTGCCTGGAGTGTTGGGACACCTGGGGCCTATGGCTACACCTTC
>-|TRBD1|TRBJ2-5|TRBV7-9
CASSLPGQQGETQYF
TGTGCCAGCAGCTTGCCGGGACAGCAGGGAGAGACCCAGTACTTC
>-|TRBD2|TRBJ2-3|TRBV6-4
CASSRLALRTDTQYF
TGTGCCAGCAGCAGACTAGCGCTTCGCACAGATACGCAGTATTTT
>-|TRBD2|TRBJ2-1|TRBV7-9
CASSLGGLAGIYNEQFF
TGTGCCAGCAGCTTAGGAGGACTAGCGGGGATCTACAATGAGCAGTTCTTC
>-|-|TRBJ1-3|TRBV30
CAGTGTGGNTIYF
TGTGCCGGAACAGGGACGGGCGGAAACACCATATATTTT
>-|TRBD2|TRBJ2-5|TRBV30
CAWSLVAGGQETQYF
TGTGCCTGGAGCCTCGTAGCGGGGGGGCAAGAGACCCAGTACTTC
>once|-|TRBJ1-5|TRBV5-1
CASSLEGGQPQHF
TGCGCCAGCAGCTTGGAAGGAGGGCAGCCCCAGCATTTT
>-|-|TRBJ2-2|TRBV19
CASSPPGTGELFF
TGTGCCAGTAGTCCCCCGGGGACCGGGGAGCTGTTTTTT
>-|TRBD2|TRBJ2-1|TRBV29-1
CSVLTSGGRYEQFF
TGCAGCGTCTTGACTAGCGGGGGGAGGTATGAGCAGTTCTTC
>-|-|TRBJ1-3|TRBV5-1
CASSPVSAGSGNTIYF
TGCGCCAGCAGCCCGGTCTCGGCAGGCTCTGGAAACACCATATATTTT
>once|TRBD1|TRBJ2-6|TRBV7-9
CAIDPGTGPSGANVLTF
TGTGCCATCGACCCCGGGACAGGGCCCTCTGGGGCCAACGTCCTGACTTTC
>-|-|TRBJ2-7|TRBV6-4
CMPDIFDEQYF
TGTATGCCGGACATCTTCGACGAGCAGTACTTC
>-|TRBD2|TRBJ2-3|TRBV7-9
CASRPSGAFTDTQYF
TGTGCCAGCAGACCCAGCGGGGCCTTCACAGATACGCAGTATTTT
>-|-|TRBJ2-3|TRBV14
CASSQALSMRDTQYF
TGTGCCAGCAGCCAAGCCCTATCTATGCGGGATACGCAGTATTTT
>-|TRBD2|TRBJ2-7|TRBV19
CASSQREAYEQYF
TGTGCCAGTAGTCAGCGGGAGGCCTACGAGCAGTACTTC
>-|TRBD1|TRBJ1-5|TRBV15
CATTPDRENQPQHF
TGTGCCACCACACCAGACAGGGAGAATCAGCCCCAGCATTTT
>-|-|TRBJ1-1|TRBV5-1
CASSLVPDSLNTEAFF
TGCGCCAGCAGCTTGGTTCCCGACAGCTTGAACACTGAAGCTTTCTTT
>-|TRBD2|TRBJ2-7|TRBV13
CASSSTGLAGGSYEQYF
TGTGCCAGCAGCTCCACCGGGCTGGCGGGAGGTAGCTACGAGCAGTACTTC
>-|TRBD2|TRBJ2-5|TRBV18
CASSLGLAGGPETQYF
TGTGCCAGCTCCCTCGGACTAGCGGGGGGGCCAGAGACCCAGTACTTC
>few|-|TRBJ1-1|TRBV2
CASSDWQKNTEAFF
TGTGCCAGCAGTGATTGGCAGAAGAACACTGAAGCTTTCTTT